The 30 T cell receptor beta chains listed next were all sequenced from one sample in a study of shared clonotypes between healthy human individuals. CD45RO-negative, CCR7-positively selected cells formed the naive CD8 fraction, excluding terminally differentiated effector memory CD45RA+ cells. TCRdb's table, derived via immunoSEQ multiplex PCR, lists solely in-frame clones and lacks some. The sample contains almost 700,000 clones, just over 90% of which appear only once. The material sequenced was naive CD8+ T cells sorted from blood. The receptors were gathered from a man aged 25-45 years in good health.

This clone appeared once. This chain links TRBV9 with TRBJ1-1; the D is unclear. CDR1 and CDR2 from the germline V gene are SGDLS and YYNGEE. The CDR3 is made up of 13 amino acids. V lost 0 bases, J lost 3 bases, and 6 bases lay in between. The CDR3 loop is CASSVEGDTEAFF. The CDR3 DNA reads TGTGCCAGCAGCGTAGAGGGTGACACTGAAGCTTTCTTT.

The V and J genes are TRBV6-1 and TRBJ2-7; TRBD2 matches 12 bases. The germline V gene has CDR1 MNHNS and CDR2 SASEGT. CDR3 size: 15 residues. The V segment lost 4 bases and the J segment 2 bases; nucleotides outside the gene matches: 3. CDR3 in amino acids: CASSGGLAGTYEQYF. The CDR3 nucleotides read TGTGCCAGCAGTGGGGGACTAGCGGGTACCTACGAGCAGTACTTC.

This clone was counted only a few times. The chain uses TRBV7-2 and TRBJ1-5; D is ambiguous. The germline V gene encodes CDR1 SGHTA and CDR2 FQGNSA. V lost 1 base and J 6 bases, leaving 7 bases between the germline ends. CDR3 length: 13 residues. The CDR3 is CASSLDNTQPQHF. CDR3 coding DNA: TGTGCCAGCAGCTTAGATAACACTCAGCCCCAGCATTTT.

The chain recombines TRBV7-9 with TRBJ2-5, with a weak D call TRBD2 (6 bases). The CDR3 loop spans 13 amino acids. Trimming removed 4 bases from V and 5 bases from J, with 11 bases in between. Germline-derived CDR1 and CDR2 are SEHNR and FQNEAQ (reference sequence). The CDR3 loop reads CASSSGVWETQYF. CDR3 bases: TGTGCCAGCAGCTCGGGAGTCTGGGAGACCCAGTACTTC.

This clone has only one observation. The CDR3 loop reads CASSFPGSSSYNEQFF. The CDR3 nucleotides read TGTGCCAGCAGCTTTCCAGGGTCGAGCTCCTACAATGAGCAGTTCTTC. This rearrangement joins TRBV7-9 to TRBJ2-1, with a possible D match to TRBD1 (5 bases). Trimming cost V 3 bases and J 0 bases, with 12 bases left between them. The CDR3 length is 16 residues. CDR1 is SEHNR, CDR2 FQNEAQ, per germline (reference sequence).

The CDR3 DNA is TGCAGCGGCCGAGGAGGCACAGATACGCAGTATTTT. This translates into CSGRGGTDTQYF. This chain connects TRBV29-1 to TRBJ2-3; D not resolved. CDR1 SQVTM and CDR2 ANQGSEA come from the germline V gene. V was pared by 7 bases and J by 1 base, with 9 bases between. The CDR3 consists of 12 residues.

The chain is built from TRBV7-9 and TRBJ1-4; possible D gene TRBD1, 5 bases. The CDR3 is 16 residues long. Per the germline V gene, CDR1 is SEHNR and CDR2 is FQNEAQ (reference sequence). V lost 5 bases, J lost 5 bases, and 18 bases lay in between. The CDR3 protein is CASSPPGASSNEKLFF. CDR3 nucleotides: TGTGCCAGCAGCCCACCCGGGGCGTCCTCCAATGAAAAACTGTTTTTT.

The J gene is TRBJ2-1, the V gene TRBV7-3; 8 bases are a match to TRBD1. V lost 2 bases to trimming and J lost 2 bases; unmatched junction nucleotides: 5. The germline gives CDR1 SGHTA, CDR2 FQGTGA. The CDR3 runs 16 residues. The CDR3 DNA is TGTGCCAGCAGCTTATCCGGACAGGGCACCTACAATGAGCAGTTCTTC. Amino acid sequence: CASSLSGQGTYNEQFF.

The gene calls are TRBV19 and TRBJ2-3, with 7 positions matching TRBD2. This CDR3 is built from 15 residues. CDR1 and CDR2 (germline): LNHDA, SQIVND (reference sequence). The ends lost 11 bases at V and 0 bases at J; junction bases unmatched: 11. CDR3 loop: CASSWGGRSTDTQYF. In DNA, the CDR3 is TGTGCCTCCTCCTGGGGAGGGCGTAGCACAGATACGCAGTATTTT.

The chain has TRBV5-6 and TRBJ2-1; 8 bases are a match to TRBD2. V lost 0 bases and J lost 3; bases outside the gene matches: 8. The CDR3 extends over 17 amino acids. Germline values: CDR1 SGHDT, CDR2 YYEEEE. DNA of the CDR3: TGTGCCAGCAGCTTGGGACTAGCGATCAATAGCTACAATGAGCAGTTCTTC. Translation gives CASSLGLAINSYNEQFF.

The V gene is TRBV7-7, the J gene TRBJ2-1; 10 positions match TRBD2. The CDR3 totals 18 residues. Germline assignment: CDR1 SSHAT and CDR2 FNYEAQ (reference sequence). V lost 5 bases, J lost 0 bases, and 10 bases stayed unmatched. The CDR3: CASSRYPGLASSYNEQFF. Here the CDR3 DNA reads TGTGCCAGCAGCCGATACCCGGGACTAGCGAGCTCCTACAATGAGCAGTTCTTC.

The genes are TRBV29-1 and TRBJ2-7; D gene uncertain. CDR3 length: 12 amino acids. Trimming left V 7 bases short and J 1 base short, with 11 bases between. Per germline, CDR1 SQVTM and CDR2 ANQGSEA. The CDR3 nucleotides read TGCAGCGCCTTGACCCCATCCTACGAGCAGTACTTC. It codes for CSALTPSYEQYF.

The V gene is TRBV27, the J gene TRBJ2-7; TRBD1 or TRBD2 may be the D gene (7 bases each). V lost 0 bases and J lost 4, with 13 bases in between. In germline, CDR1 is MNHEY, CDR2 SMNVEV (reference sequence). The CDR3 is 15 residues long. CDR3 nucleotides: TGTGCCAGCAGTTTATCCCCAGGGGGGGGATACGAGCAGTACTTC. Protein product: CASSLSPGGGYEQYF.

The chain carries TRBV7-9 and TRBJ2-3; 9 nucleotides line up with TRBD1. Germline V gene data show CDR1 as SEHNR and CDR2 as FQNEAQ (reference sequence). The ends lost 8 bases at V and 5 bases at J; junction bases unmatched: 11. The CDR3 consists of 15 residues. The CDR3 coding sequence is TGTGCCAGCTTTAGGGACAGGGATCGCTTAGATACGCAGTATTTT. Translating gives CASFRDRDRLDTQYF.

The V call is TRBV10-3, the J call TRBJ1-5; D may be TRBD1 (5 bases). Germline loops: CDR1 ENHRY, CDR2 SYGVKD. V lost 3 bases and J 3 bases, leaving 18 bases between the germline ends. This CDR3 is built from 17 residues. As DNA, the CDR3 is TGTGCCATCAGTGACCCGTTTAGGGGCCCCGACAATCAGCCCCAGCATTTT. Protein product: CAISDPFRGPDNQPQHF.

The chain is built from TRBV11-2 and TRBJ2-5, with a possible D match to TRBD1 (5 bases). The CDR3 has 15 residues. Germline V gene sequence: CDR1 SGHAT, CDR2 FQNNGV. V gave up 1 base and J gave up 2 bases, with 11 bases separating them. CDR3 sequence reads: CASSLVGAGQETQYF. CDR3 nucleotide sequence: TGTGCCAGCAGCTTAGTAGGGGCCGGACAAGAGACCCAGTACTTC.

The table lists this clone with a few counts. The chain employs TRBV7-9 and TRBJ2-7, with D hard to call. The germline V gene has CDR1 SEHNR and CDR2 FQNEAQ (reference sequence). V was trimmed by 1 base and J by 7 bases, leaving 8 bases between them. The length of the CDR3 is 12 residues. The CDR3 DNA reads TGTGCCAGCAGCTTAGGGGTAAGGGAGCAGTACTTC. This translates into CASSLGVREQYF.

This rearrangement joins TRBV19 to TRBJ1-5, with a tentative D call TRBD1 (5 bases). Looked up from germline, CDR1 is LNHDA and CDR2 is SQIVND (reference sequence). V was shortened by 2 bases and J by 11 bases, with 13 bases between the two germline ends. CDR3 length: 13 residues. CDR3 sequence (DNA): TGTGCCAGTAGTATACTTGTCCTAGGGGCCCAGCATTTT. It yields the protein CASSILVLGAQHF.

The CDR3 DNA reads as TGTGCCAGCAGTACGGACAGGGGACGGCAGTTCTTC. It specifies CASSTDRGRQFF. This rearrangement joins TRBV27 to TRBJ2-1; TRBD1 aligns across 9 bases. The length of the CDR3 is 12 residues. The V gene end was trimmed by 5 bases and the J gene end by 12 bases; junction bases not matched to a gene: 5. Germline V gene sequence: CDR1 MNHEY, CDR2 SMNVEV (reference sequence).

The V and J genes are TRBV11-2 and TRBJ2-2; tentatively, D is TRBD2 (5 bases). This CDR3 is 17 amino acids long. Trimming took off 4 bases at V and 2 bases at J, with 17 bases between the two ends. Germline values: CDR1 SGHAT, CDR2 FQNNGV. The CDR3 DNA sequence: TGTGCCAGCAGCTCCGGAACGGGGTTCGGAAACACCGGGGAGCTGTTTTTT. Translation gives CASSSGTGFGNTGELFF.

The gene calls are TRBV9 and TRBJ2-1; D remains ambiguous. In germline, CDR1 is SGDLS, CDR2 YYNGEE. Trimming shortened V by 4 bases and J by 6 bases, and 23 bases separated the two germline ends. The CDR3 has 17 residues. As DNA, the CDR3 is TGTGCCAGCAGCCCCTGGGCGAGTGGGCAGGCGTTCAATGAGCAGTTCTTC. Translated, it gives CASSPWASGQAFNEQFF. Combining the CDR3 with reference TRBV9 and TRBJ2-1 gives the whole variable domain DSGVTQTPKHLITATGQRVTLRCSPRSGDLSVYWYQQSLDQGLQFLIQYYNGEERAKGNILERFSAQQFPDLHSELNLSSLELGDSALYFCASSPWASGQAFNEQFFGPGTRLTVL.

CDR3 region: CTSSQVPPGNTDTQYF. As DNA, the CDR3 is TGCACCAGCAGCCAAGTTCCGCCAGGGAACACAGATACGCAGTATTTT. The genes are TRBV1 and TRBJ2-3; the tabulated D call, TRBD1, remains unverified against the DNA. TRBV1 is classified as a pseudogene. The CDR3 is 16 residues long.

The chain employs TRBV6-1 and TRBJ2-7; D perhaps matches TRBD1 (6 bases). The V end was cut by 6 bases, the J end by 3 bases, with 18 bases between. Germline CDR1 is MNHNS and CDR2 is SASEGT. The CDR3 runs to 15 residues. The chain's CDR3 is CASREPFRGIYEQYF. The CDR3 DNA sequence: TGTGCCAGCAGGGAACCGTTCAGGGGAATCTACGAGCAGTACTTC.

This clone was observed a single time. The J gene is TRBJ2-1, the V gene TRBV4-2; 14 positions agree with TRBD2. V was clipped by 4 bases and J by 9 bases; unmatched bases: 2. The CDR3 runs to 14 residues. Germline lookup yields CDR1 LGHNA and CDR2 YNFKEQ. CDR3 in amino acids: CASSLGLAGVEQFF. CDR3 bases: TGTGCCAGCAGCCTGGGACTAGCGGGAGTTGAGCAGTTCTTC.

The V and J genes are TRBV27 and TRBJ1-2; possibly TRBD1 for D (6 bases). V lost 4 bases to trimming and J lost 8 bases, with 17 bases between them. Germline V lookup: CDR1 MNHEY, CDR2 SMNVEV (reference sequence). CDR3 length: 14 residues. The CDR3 nucleotides are TGTGCCAGCAGTTCCCTCTCAGGGGCAGAGGGCTACACCTTC. Encoded protein: CASSSLSGAEGYTF.

J is TRBJ1-1 and V is TRBV7-9; 7 bases fit TRBD1. The CDR3 has 16 amino acids. Germline CDR1 reads SEHNR; CDR2 reads FQNEAQ (reference sequence). The V and J ends lost 4 bases and 1 base, in that order; junction bases with no gene match: 9. CDR3 amino acids: CASSWRRGGENTEAFF. The CDR3 DNA reads as TGTGCCAGCAGCTGGCGGCGAGGGGGCGAGAACACTGAAGCTTTCTTT.

This sequence joins TRBV29-1 and TRBJ2-7, with D possibly being TRBD1 or TRBD2 (5 bases each). Trimming cost V 5 bases and J 1 base, with 12 bases left between them. The CDR3 spans 13 residues. Per germline, CDR1 SQVTM and CDR2 ANQGSEA. The CDR3 loop reads CSVRGGPSYEQYF. The DNA of the CDR3 is TGCAGCGTTCGTGGGGGACCTTCCTACGAGCAGTACTTC.

The chain is built from TRBV6-5 and TRBJ2-7; no reliable D call. CDR3 length: 13 residues. Looked up from germline, CDR1 is MNHEY and CDR2 is SVGAGI. Trimming took off 1 base at V and 1 base at J, with 5 bases between the two ends. This chain's CDR3 is CASSYFQSYEQYF. CDR3 nucleotides: TGTGCCAGCAGTTACTTCCAGTCCTACGAGCAGTACTTC.

As regards this clone: This specimen includes other DNA sequences encoding the same CDR3. The rearrangement uses TRBV4-1 and TRBJ1-4; the D is unclear. This CDR3 is 11 amino acids long. The germline gives CDR1 MGHRA, CDR2 YSYEKL. V lost 1 base and J 7 bases, leaving 1 base between the germline ends. CDR3 in amino acids: CASSQGEKLFF. The CDR3, as DNA: TGCGCCAGCAGCCAAGGTGAAAAACTGTTTTTT.

This chain joins TRBV5-4 and TRBJ2-1; 10 bases align to TRBD1. The CDR3 is made up of 15 amino acids. Per the germline V gene, CDR1 is SGHNT and CDR2 is YYREEE (reference sequence). V was pared by 4 bases and J by 3 bases, with 4 bases of the junction left unmatched. CDR3 region: CASSRGTGDYNEQFF. The CDR3 bases are TGTGCCAGCAGCAGGGGGACAGGGGACTACAATGAGCAGTTCTTC. Combining the CDR3 with reference TRBV5-4 and TRBJ2-1 gives the whole variable domain ETGVTQSPTHLIKTRGQQVTLRCSSQSGHNTVSWYQQALGQGPQFIFQYYREEENGRGNFPPRFSGLQFPNYSSELNVNALELDDSALYLCASSRGTGDYNEQFFGPGTRLTVL.